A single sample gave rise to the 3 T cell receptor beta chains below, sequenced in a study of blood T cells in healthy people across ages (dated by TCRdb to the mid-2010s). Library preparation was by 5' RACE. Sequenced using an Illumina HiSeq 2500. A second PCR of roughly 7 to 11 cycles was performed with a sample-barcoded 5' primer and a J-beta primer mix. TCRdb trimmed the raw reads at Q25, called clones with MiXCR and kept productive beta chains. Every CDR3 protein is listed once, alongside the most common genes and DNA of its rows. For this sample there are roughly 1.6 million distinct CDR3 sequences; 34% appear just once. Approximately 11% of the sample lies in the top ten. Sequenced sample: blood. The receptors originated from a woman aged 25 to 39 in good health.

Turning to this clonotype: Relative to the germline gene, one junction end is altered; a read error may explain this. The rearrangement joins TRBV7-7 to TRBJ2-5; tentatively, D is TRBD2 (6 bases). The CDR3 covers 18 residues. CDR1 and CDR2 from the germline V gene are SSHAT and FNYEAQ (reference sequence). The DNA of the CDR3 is TGTGCCAGCAGCCGAGGTTTGGCGGGGCTCAGCGGTGGGGAGACCCAGTACTTT. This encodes CASSRGLAGLSGGETQYF.

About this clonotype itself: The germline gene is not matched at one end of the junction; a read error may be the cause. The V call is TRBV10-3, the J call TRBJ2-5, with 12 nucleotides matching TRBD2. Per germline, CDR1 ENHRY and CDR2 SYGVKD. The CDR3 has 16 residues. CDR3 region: CAVSETSGRIQETQYF. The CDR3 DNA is TGTGCCGTCAGTGAAACTAGCGGGAGGATCCAAGAGACCCAGTACTTC.

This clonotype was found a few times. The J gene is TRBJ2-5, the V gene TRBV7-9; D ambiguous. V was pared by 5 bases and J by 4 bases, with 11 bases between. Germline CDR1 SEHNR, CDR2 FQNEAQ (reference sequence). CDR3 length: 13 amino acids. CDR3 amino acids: CASSRFFGETQYF. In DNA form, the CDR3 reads TGTGCCAGCAGCCGCTTCTTCGGAGAGACCCAGTACTTC.